The T cell receptor beta chain described here comes from a study of monozygotic twins with inflammatory bowel disease. Findings and limits, study-wide: Patient repertoires may have gained variability from differing immunosuppressive treatments. With inverse Simpson as the measure, TCRbeta diversity was lower in IBD patients than in healthy co-twins. IBD patients share fewer clonotypes with other people than healthy twins do, especially with disease activity.

For every TCR library, about 4,000 ng of total RNA was used. With the 5' RACE reads reprocessed, TCRdb shows one record per CDR3 protein and no DNA. The sample table includes a few hundred thousand distinct CDR3 sequences. About this clonotype: What it binds is not known.

There are 16 residues in the CDR3. Germline loops: CDR1 MNHEY, CDR2 SVGEGT. This TCR was sampled from a human donor with ulcerative colitis or Crohn's disease, or a healthy co-twin of an affected twin (not recorded which). The gene calls are TRBV6-2 or TRBV6-3 and TRBJ2-2; TCRdb proposes TRBD1, but this gene call is untestable without DNA. The source material was blood. CDR3 loop: CASRHGGQANTGELFF.